The clone carrying this T cell receptor (beta chain) was found a few times. The antigen is not known. Germline V gene sequence: CDR1 SQVTM, CDR2 ANQGSEA. V was pared by 3 bases and J by 6 bases, with 14 bases between. This CDR3 is built from 13 residues. TCRdb re-called the 5' RACE reads through MiXCR, storing one row per CDR3 protein. The sample lists about 340,000 distinct CDR3 sequences, around 21% seen once, with around 13% in the top ten. The data were taken from a study of T-cell memory formation after mild COVID-19. Study results and limitations: Clones contracting over day 15 to 85 were CD4/CD8 balanced, with later expanders leaning CD4+.

The sequence was obtained from an adult woman who had mild COVID-19 (a few samples of this study predate the infection). Cell type and time point are not known. The specimen was PBMCs or a T cell subset sorted from them (not recorded which). The chain recombines TRBV29-1 with TRBJ1-2, with D possibly matching TRBD1 (5 bases). The CDR3 DNA reads TGCAGCGTTGATACGGGGCAGTCGCATGGCTACACCTTC. It encodes CSVDTGQSHGYTF.